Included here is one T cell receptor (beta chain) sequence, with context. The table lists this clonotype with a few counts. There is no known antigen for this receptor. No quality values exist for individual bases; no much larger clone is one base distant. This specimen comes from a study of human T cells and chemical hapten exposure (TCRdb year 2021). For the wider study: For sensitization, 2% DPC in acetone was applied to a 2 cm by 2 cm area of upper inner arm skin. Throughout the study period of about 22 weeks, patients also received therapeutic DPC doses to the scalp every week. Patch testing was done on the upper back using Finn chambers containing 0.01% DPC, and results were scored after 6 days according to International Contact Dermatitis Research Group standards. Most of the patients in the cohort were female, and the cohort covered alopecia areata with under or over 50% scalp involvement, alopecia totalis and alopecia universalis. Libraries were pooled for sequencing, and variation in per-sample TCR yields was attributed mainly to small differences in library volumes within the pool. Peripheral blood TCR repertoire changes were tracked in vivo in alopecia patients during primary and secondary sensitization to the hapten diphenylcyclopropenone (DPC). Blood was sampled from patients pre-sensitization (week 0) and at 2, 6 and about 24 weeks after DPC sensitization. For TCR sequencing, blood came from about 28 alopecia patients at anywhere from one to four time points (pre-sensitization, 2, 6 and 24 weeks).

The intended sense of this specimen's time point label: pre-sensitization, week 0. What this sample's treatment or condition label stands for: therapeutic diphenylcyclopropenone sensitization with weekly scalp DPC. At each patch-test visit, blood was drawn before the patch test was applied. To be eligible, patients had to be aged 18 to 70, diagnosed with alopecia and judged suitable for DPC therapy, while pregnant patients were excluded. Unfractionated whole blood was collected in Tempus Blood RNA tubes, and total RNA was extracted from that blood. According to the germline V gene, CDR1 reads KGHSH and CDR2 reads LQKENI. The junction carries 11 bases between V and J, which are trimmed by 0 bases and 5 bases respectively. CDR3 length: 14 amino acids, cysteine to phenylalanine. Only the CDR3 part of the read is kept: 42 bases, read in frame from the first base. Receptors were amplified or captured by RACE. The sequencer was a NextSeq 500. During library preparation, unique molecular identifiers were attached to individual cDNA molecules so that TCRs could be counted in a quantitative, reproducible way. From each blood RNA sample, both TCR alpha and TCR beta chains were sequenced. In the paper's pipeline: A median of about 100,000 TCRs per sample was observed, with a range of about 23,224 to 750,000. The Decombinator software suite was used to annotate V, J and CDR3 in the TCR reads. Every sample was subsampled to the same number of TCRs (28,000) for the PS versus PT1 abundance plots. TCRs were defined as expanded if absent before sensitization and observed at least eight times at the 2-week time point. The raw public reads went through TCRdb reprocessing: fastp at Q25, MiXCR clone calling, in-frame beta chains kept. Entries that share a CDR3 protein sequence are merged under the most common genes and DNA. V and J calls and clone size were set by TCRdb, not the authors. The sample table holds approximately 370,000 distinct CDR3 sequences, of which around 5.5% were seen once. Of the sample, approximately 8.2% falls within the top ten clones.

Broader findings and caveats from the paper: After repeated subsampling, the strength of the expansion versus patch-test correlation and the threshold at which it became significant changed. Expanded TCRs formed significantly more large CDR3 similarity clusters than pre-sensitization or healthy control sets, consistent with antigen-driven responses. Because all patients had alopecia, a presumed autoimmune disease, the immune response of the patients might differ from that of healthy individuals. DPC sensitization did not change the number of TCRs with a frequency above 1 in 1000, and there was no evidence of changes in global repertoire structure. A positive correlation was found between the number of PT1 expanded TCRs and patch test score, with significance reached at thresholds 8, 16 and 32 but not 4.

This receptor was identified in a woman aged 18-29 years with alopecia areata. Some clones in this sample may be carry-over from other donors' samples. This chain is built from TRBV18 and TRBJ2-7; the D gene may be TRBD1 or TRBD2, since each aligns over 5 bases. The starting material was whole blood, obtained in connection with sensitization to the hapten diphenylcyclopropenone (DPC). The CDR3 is CASSPPGTQNEQYF. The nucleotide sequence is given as TGTGCCAGCTCACCACCGGGGACGCAGAACGAGCAGTACTTC.